These T cell receptor beta chains were read from a single sample in a study of human T cells and chemical hapten exposure. TCRdb reanalysed the RACE reads using MiXCR and keeps one entry per CDR3 protein. The top ten clones hold roughly 1.2% of a sample with some 250,000 distinct CDR3 sequences, roughly 7.7% of them seen once. This sample comprised whole blood, obtained in connection with sensitization to the hapten diphenylcyclopropenone (DPC). The receptors were gathered from a man between 18 and 29 years old with alopecia areata. Some clones in this sample may be carry-over from other donors' samples. Both conserved end residues are part of each CDR3. D genes are given only for firm matches. Clone size appears in some rows only: once, few, many, or a class for an expanded clone.

>12|TRBV29-1|NA|TRBJ1-5|NA
TGCAGCGTTAGGCTTAGCAATCAGCCCCAGCATTTT
CSVRLSNQPQHF
>16|TRBV5-5|TRBD1|TRBJ1-1|many
TGTGCCAGCAGCACCACCGGGACAGTGGAGGGCACTGAAGCTTTCTTT
CASSTTGTVEGTEAFF
>14|TRBV20-1|NA|TRBJ2-1|few
TGCAGTGCCCTGGGCCATGACTCCTACAATGAGCAGTTCTTC
CSALGHDSYNEQFF
>14|TRBV3-1|NA|TRBJ1-5|many
TGTGCCAGCAGCCAAGGAGACAGAAATCAGCCCCAGCATTTT
CASSQGDRNQPQHF
>17|TRBV5-1|TRBD2|TRBJ2-3|NA
TGCGCCAGCAGCTTGGGTACTAGCGGGGGGCTCACAGATACGCAGTATTTT
CASSLGTSGGLTDTQYF
>15|TRBV5-5|NA|TRBJ1-3|few
TGTGCCAGCAGCTTTACCGGGGGCGAAGGAAACACCATATATTTT
CASSFTGGEGNTIYF
>17|TRBV18|NA|TRBJ2-3|few
TGTGCCAGCTCCCAAAGTCAAGGACAGATGTTCACAGATACGCAGTATTTT
CASSQSQGQMFTDTQYF
>16|TRBV27|NA|TRBJ1-2|many
TGTGCCAGCAGCTCCGCCGGAAATGACAGGTTGTATGGCTACACCTTC
CASSSAGNDRLYGYTF
>16|TRBV12-3/TRBV12-4|NA|TRBJ1-6|NA
TGTGCCAGCAGTCACCAGGCGACGACGCTAAATTCACCCCTCCACTTT
CASSHQATTLNSPLHF
>17|TRBV9|NA|TRBJ2-4|NA
TGTGCCAGCAGCGTAGATGGGGGTGACGGGACAAAAAACATTCAGTACTTC
CASSVDGGDGTKNIQYF
>15|TRBV12-3/TRBV12-4|NA|TRBJ2-7|few
TGTGCCAGCAGTTGGCAGGTACAAAGTTCCTACGAGCAGTACTTC
CASSWQVQSSYEQYF
>11|TRBV7-2|NA|TRBJ2-5|NA
TGTGCCAGCAGCTTTAAGGAGACCCAGTACTTC
CASSFKETQYF
>15|TRBV12-3/TRBV12-4|NA|TRBJ1-2|NA
TGTGCCAGCAGCCCCACGCGCACAGCTAACTATGGCTACACCTTC
CASSPTRTANYGYTF
>15|TRBV4-3|TRBD2|TRBJ2-1|NA
TGCGCCAGCAGCCCCGGGGGGGCAGGAAACAATGAGCAGTTCTTC
CASSPGGAGNNEQFF
>13|TRBV10-3|NA|TRBJ1-2|many
TGTGCCATCAGTGATCAACAGGTCTATGGCTACACCTTC
CAISDQQVYGYTF
>13|TRBV7-2|TRBD1|TRBJ2-5|few
TGTGCCAGCAGCTTAAGACAGGGACAGACCCAGTACTTC
CASSLRQGQTQYF
>12|TRBV20-1|NA|TRBJ1-1|many
TGCAGTGCTAGAACGGTGAACACTGAAGCTTTCTTT
CSARTVNTEAFF
>17|TRBV21-1|NA|TRBJ2-2|many
TGTGCCAGCAGCAAAGGAAGGGGTCTGCTGCACACCGGGGAGCTGTTTTTT
CASSKGRGLLHTGELFF
>17|TRBV4-3|NA|TRBJ1-1|NA
TGCGCCAGCAGCCAAGATCTCAGGGGCTCGGGTTCGGCTGAAGCTTTCTTT
CASSQDLRGSGSAEAFF
>15|TRBV9|TRBD1|TRBJ2-7|few
TGTGCCAGCAGCGTAAAGGCAGGGGGTACCTACGAGCAGTACTTC
CASSVKAGGTYEQYF
>14|TRBV12-3/TRBV12-4|NA|TRBJ1-5|few
TGTGCCAGCAGGTTCCAGGGAGGCCATCAGCCCCAGCATTTT
CASRFQGGHQPQHF
>14|TRBV12-3/TRBV12-4|NA|TRBJ1-1|few
TGTGCCAGCAGTTTAGGGAGTACGAACACTGAAGCTTTCTTT
CASSLGSTNTEAFF
>20|TRBV12-5|TRBD1|TRBJ1-1|many
TGTGCTAGTGGTTTGTCCCCCTCCGGGACAGGGAGGCGTGGAGTGACTGAAGCTTTCTTT
CASGLSPSGTGRRGVTEAFF
>15|TRBV6-5|NA|TRBJ2-5|NA
TGTGCCAGCAGCCAAACTCGGCAGTCCCAAGAGACCCAGTACTTC
CASSQTRQSQETQYF
>13|TRBV9|NA|TRBJ1-1|NA
TGTGCCAGCAGCGTAGCTACAGAGCTGGGAGCTTTCTTT
CASSVATELGAFF
>16|TRBV2|TRBD1|TRBJ1-3|many
TGTGCCAGCAGTCCGAACAGGGGGCTATTGGGAAACACCATATATTTT
CASSPNRGLLGNTIYF
>14|TRBV20-1|TRBD1|TRBJ1-4|NA
TGCAGTGCCCGAGTCCGACAGGGCGGGGAAAAACTGTTTTTT
CSARVRQGGEKLFF
>15|TRBV25-1|TRBD1|TRBJ1-5|many
TGTGCCAGCAGTGCCGGGACAGGGCTGAATCAGCCCCAGCATTTT
CASSAGTGLNQPQHF
>12|TRBV29-1|NA|TRBJ2-7|NA
TGCAGCGTTGGGGTCAGTACCTACGAGCAGTACTTC
CSVGVSTYEQYF
>15|TRBV9|TRBD2|TRBJ2-3|NA
TGTGCCAGCAGCTCGGCGAGCGGGGAACGGGGTACGCAGTATTTT
CASSSASGERGTQYF
>13|TRBV24-1|TRBD1|TRBJ1-1|many
TGTGCCACTCAAGGACAGGGGGTTACTGAAGCTTTCTTT
CATQGQGVTEAFF
>13|TRBV28|NA|TRBJ1-2|many
TGTGCCAGCCGCCCTCGGCCGCTGTATGGCTACACCTTC
CASRPRPLYGYTF
>17|TRBV4-3|TRBD1|TRBJ2-1|few
TGCGCCAGCAGCCAAGAGTCGTGGACAGGGAACTACAATGAGCAGTTCTTC
CASSQESWTGNYNEQFF
>15|TRBV7-9|NA|TRBJ1-2|few
TGTGCCAGCAGCTTAGTTCAGGTCCCCCCCTATGGCTACACCTTC
CASSLVQVPPYGYTF
>15|TRBV29-1|NA|TRBJ2-2|NA
TGCAGCGTTGAAAAGACTAATAGGGCCACCGGGGAGCTGTTTTTT
CSVEKTNRATGELFF
>14|TRBV12-3/TRBV12-4|NA|TRBJ1-4|NA
TGTGCCGTACCCCGGGGGGGACCTCATGAAAAACTGTTTTTT
CAVPRGGPHEKLFF
>14|TRBV5-1|TRBD1|TRBJ2-3|many
TGTGCCAGCAGCCCGGGACAGAACACAGATACGCAGTATTTT
CASSPGQNTDTQYF
>15|TRBV4-2|TRBD1|TRBJ2-7|few
TGTGCCAGCAGCCCTAACAGGGGTCCGGTCTACGAGCAGTACTTC
CASSPNRGPVYEQYF
>15|TRBV27|TRBD1|TRBJ1-5|few
TGTGCCAGCAGTTTATTAGGGGGCGGCGAGGAGCCCCAGCATTTT
CASSLLGGGEEPQHF
>14|TRBV7-9|NA|TRBJ2-1|many
TGTGCCAGCAGCTTAGTGTCGGGGATCAATGAGCAGTTCTTC
CASSLVSGINEQFF
>12|TRBV29-1|NA|TRBJ1-1|many
TGCAGCGTTGAAGAGGGCTTCACTGAAGCTTTCTTT
CSVEEGFTEAFF
>16|TRBV20-1|TRBD2|TRBJ2-3|few
TGCAGTGCTAGACCCCCGCGGGGGGGAGGGTCAGATACGCAGTATTTT
CSARPPRGGGSDTQYF
>13|TRBV2|NA|TRBJ1-2|many
TGTGCCAGCAGCCTACAGGAATACTATGGCTACACCTTC
CASSLQEYYGYTF
>16|TRBV4-2|NA|TRBJ2-3|NA
TGTGCCAGCAGCCAAGACGTCCCCTTAGGGACAGATACGCAGTATTTT
CASSQDVPLGTDTQYF
>14|TRBV9|NA|TRBJ1-5|NA
TGTGCCAGCAGCGGGAGTGTGGGCAATCAGCCCCAGCATTTT
CASSGSVGNQPQHF
>15|TRBV7-9|NA|TRBJ2-2|many
TGTGCCAGCAGCTTAGGCGGTCGGATTCCCGGGGAGCTGTTTTTT
CASSLGGRIPGELFF
>20|TRBV11-2|NA|TRBJ2-2|few
TGTGCCAGCACCTGGCGCGGGGACAGCACCGCTAGTAGAGTCACCGGGGAGCTGTTTTTT
CASTWRGDSTASRVTGELFF
>14|TRBV6-5|NA|TRBJ1-1|NA
TGTGCCAGCAGTGACGGGCCTGCTACTTCTGAAGCTTTCTTT
CASSDGPATSEAFF
>15|TRBV9|TRBD1|TRBJ2-1|NA
TGTGCCAGCACCCCCGGGACAGGGAACTACAATGAGCAGTTCTTC
CASTPGTGNYNEQFF
>15|TRBV15|NA|TRBJ1-2|many
TGTGCCACTTCATCAGGGGAGGATTCTATTGTGGGCTACACCTTC
CATSSGEDSIVGYTF